The clone carrying this T cell receptor beta chain has a handful of counts. This sample is drawn from a study of blood T cell repertoires in COVID-19. This CDR3 has 14 amino acids. Unmatched junction bases numbered 5, after V lost 4 bases and J lost 4 bases. Germline-derived CDR1 and CDR2 are SGDLS and YYNGEE. Authors' methods: Scientists estimated how many nucleated cells there were by amplifying reference gene primers. Sequencing was performed with immunoSEQ multiplex PCR; in TCRdb, only in-frame clones are kept and a portion is missing. V, J and clone size derive from that table, while D and trimming were established from the DNA sequence. Of 210,000 or so clones in the sample, approximately 79% were seen once.

Sequencing was done on a sample of peripheral blood. V is TRBV9 and J is TRBJ2-7, with 10 positions matching TRBD1. This TCR was sampled from a human donor in a cohort sampled during active COVID-19. CDR3 DNA sequence: TGTGCCAGCAGCTCAAGACAGGGGGCTTACGAGCAGTACTTC. Protein sequence: CASSSRQGAYEQYF.